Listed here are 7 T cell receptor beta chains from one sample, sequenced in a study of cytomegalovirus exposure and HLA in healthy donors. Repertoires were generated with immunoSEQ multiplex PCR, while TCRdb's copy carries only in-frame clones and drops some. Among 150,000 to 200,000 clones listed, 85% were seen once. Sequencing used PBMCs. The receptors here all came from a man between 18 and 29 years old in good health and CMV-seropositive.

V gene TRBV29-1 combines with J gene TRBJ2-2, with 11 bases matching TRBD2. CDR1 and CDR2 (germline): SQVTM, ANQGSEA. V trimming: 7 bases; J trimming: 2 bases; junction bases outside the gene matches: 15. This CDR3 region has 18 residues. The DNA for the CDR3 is TGCAGCGCCGAAAGCGGGCTAGCGGGAGGTACCAACACCGGGGAGCTGTTTTTT. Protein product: CSAESGLAGGTNTGELFF.

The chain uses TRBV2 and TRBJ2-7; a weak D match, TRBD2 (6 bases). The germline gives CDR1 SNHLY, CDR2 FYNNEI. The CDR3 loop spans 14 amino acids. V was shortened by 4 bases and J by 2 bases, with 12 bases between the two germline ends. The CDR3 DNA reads TGTGCCAGCAGTGTGACTGGAGGGACCTACGAGCAGTACTTC. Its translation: CASSVTGGTYEQYF.

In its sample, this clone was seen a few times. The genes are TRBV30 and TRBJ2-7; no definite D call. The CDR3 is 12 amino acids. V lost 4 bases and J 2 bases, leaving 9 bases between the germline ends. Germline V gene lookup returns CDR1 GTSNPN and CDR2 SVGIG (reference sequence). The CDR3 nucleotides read TGTGCCTGGAAGGCAGGAACCTACGAGCAGTACTTC. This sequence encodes CAWKAGTYEQYF.

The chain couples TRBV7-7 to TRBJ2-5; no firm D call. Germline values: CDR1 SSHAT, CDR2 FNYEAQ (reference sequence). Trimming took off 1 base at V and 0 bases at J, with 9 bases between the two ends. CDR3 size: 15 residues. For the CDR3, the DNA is TGTGCCAGCAGCTTAGGCCCTACGTACCAAGAGACCCAGTACTTC. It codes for CASSLGPTYQETQYF.

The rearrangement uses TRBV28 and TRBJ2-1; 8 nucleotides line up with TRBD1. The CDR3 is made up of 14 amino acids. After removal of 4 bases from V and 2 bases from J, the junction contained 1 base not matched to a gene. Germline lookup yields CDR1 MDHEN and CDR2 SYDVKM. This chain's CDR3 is CASSSRGPYNEQFF. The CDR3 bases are TGTGCCAGCAGTTCCAGGGGGCCCTACAATGAGCAGTTCTTC.

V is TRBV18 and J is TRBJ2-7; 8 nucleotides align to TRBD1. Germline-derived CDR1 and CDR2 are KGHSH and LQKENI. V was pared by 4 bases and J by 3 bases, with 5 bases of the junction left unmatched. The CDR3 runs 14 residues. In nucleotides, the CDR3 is TGTGCCAGCTCACGGGGGACAGGAGACTACGAGCAGTACTTC. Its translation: CASSRGTGDYEQYF.

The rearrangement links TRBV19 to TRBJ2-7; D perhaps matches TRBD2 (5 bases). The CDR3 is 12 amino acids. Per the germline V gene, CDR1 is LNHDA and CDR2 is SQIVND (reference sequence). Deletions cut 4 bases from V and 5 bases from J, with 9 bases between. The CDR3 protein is CASSNPGDEQYF. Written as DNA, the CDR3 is TGTGCCAGTAGTAACCCCGGGGACGAGCAGTACTTC.